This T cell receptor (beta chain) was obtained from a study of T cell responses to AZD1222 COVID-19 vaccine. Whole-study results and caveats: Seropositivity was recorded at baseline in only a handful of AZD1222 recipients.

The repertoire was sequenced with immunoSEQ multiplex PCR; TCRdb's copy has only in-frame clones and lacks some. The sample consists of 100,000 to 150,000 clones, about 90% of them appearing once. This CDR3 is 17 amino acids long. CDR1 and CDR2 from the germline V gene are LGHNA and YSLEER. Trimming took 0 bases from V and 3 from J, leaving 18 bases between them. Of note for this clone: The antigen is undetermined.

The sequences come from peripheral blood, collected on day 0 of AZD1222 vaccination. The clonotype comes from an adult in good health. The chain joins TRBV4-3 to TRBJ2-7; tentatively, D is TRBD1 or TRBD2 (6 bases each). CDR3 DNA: TGCGCCAGCAGCCAAGAGTCGAGGGGGACTCACCGCTACGAGCAGTACTTC. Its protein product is CASSQESRGTHRYEQYF.